This T cell receptor (beta chain) was documented in a study of cytomegalovirus exposure and HLA in healthy donors. About the study: An earlier analysis found some 100 million unique TCR beta sequences from around 180 million T cells.

General study points: Analysis performed later found roughly 17,000 TCR beta sequences associated with HLA alleles at 0.05 false discovery rate. The study designated fewer than 200 TCR beta chains cytomegalovirus-associated. Some V segments could not be told apart, so they were left out, TRBV6-2 and TRBV6-3 among them.

On this clone itself: What it binds is unknown.

The CDR3 consists of 15 residues. V was pared by 4 bases and J by 0 bases, with 5 bases of the junction left unmatched. Germline values: CDR1 MGHRA, CDR2 YSYEKL. PCR primers comprised 60 Vbeta and 13 Jbeta primers. TCRdb's copy holds only in-frame clones and misses some; the assay was immunoSEQ multiplex PCR. The sample holds around 140,000 clones; more than 60% are singletons and the top ten take about 1.5%. The source material was PBMCs. This sequence was found in a woman between 18 and 30 years old in good health and CMV-seronegative. This sequence joins TRBV4-1 and TRBJ1-1, with 7 bases identical to TRBD1. CDR3 bases: TGCGCCAGCAGCCTACCGGGACAGATGAACACTGAAGCTTTCTTT. Translated: CASSLPGQMNTEAFF.